This TCR beta chain comes out of a study of shared clonotypes between healthy human individuals. Study-wide results and caveats: Lower generation probabilities were found for non-shared clonotypes than for those shared by all four donors. Larger estimated richness was generally seen in naive subsets than in memory subsets.

Using immunoSEQ multiplex PCR, the repertoire was profiled, and TCRdb retains in-frame clones only, with some absent. The data contain 2 million to 2.5 million clones, over 90% of them singletons. The germline CDR1 and CDR2 sequences are SGHRS and YFSETQ. V shed 3 bases and J shed 2 bases, with 17 bases lying between them. This CDR3 comprises 16 residues. Donors included only healthy HIV-negative adults lacking recent acute infections or vaccinations. The CD4+ fraction was divided into a CD45RA+ naive subset and a CD45RA-negative memory subset. A remark on this clone: Its target is unknown.

Source material: naive CD4+ T cells from PBMCs. Subset denoted: CD45RA+ positively selected. V is TRBV5-1 and J is TRBJ2-5; no reliable D call. The clonotype originates from a man between 18 and 35 years old in good health. Some clones in this sample may be carry-over from other donors' samples. The CDR3 is CASSYRAHQDQETQYF. The DNA of the CDR3 is TGCGCCAGCAGCTACCGGGCCCACCAGGATCAAGAGACCCAGTACTTC.